This TCR beta chain came from a study of blood T cell repertoires in COVID-19. Study-wide context: Material from acute and convalescent COVID-19 was sourced from the United States, Italy and Spain. Nucleic acid was either cDNA or gDNA, and it came from T cells, B-cell-depleted T cells, or PBMCs.

This clone was observed a handful of times. The germline V and J ends were trimmed by 8 bases and 5 bases, with 18 bases remaining between them. CDR3 size: 14 residues. CDR1 and CDR2 from the germline V gene are SNHLY and FYNNEI. Authors' processing steps: From reference gene primer amplification, estimates of nucleated cell counts were derived. The table came from immunoSEQ multiplex PCR; TCRdb's copy has only in-frame clones and leaves some out. That table supplies the V and J calls and clone size; D and trimming were determined from the DNA. This table has about 260,000 clones, around 89% appearing once.

The chain joins TRBV2 to TRBJ1-1; maybe TRBD1 (6 bases). The sequence was obtained from a woman aged 40 to 50 with acute or convalescent COVID-19. Material: peripheral blood. CDR3 in DNA: TGTGCCAGCCGGACAGTGGGAACCGGTACTGAAGCTTTCTTT. It codes for CASRTVGTGTEAFF.